A selection of T cell receptor beta chains follows, all from one sample in a study of T cell responses to AZD1222 COVID-19 vaccine. Assay used: immunoSEQ multiplex PCR; TCRdb lists only in-frame clones, some missing. Among about 120,000 clones listed, around 89% were seen once. The sequencing used peripheral blood, collected on day 0 of AZD1222 vaccination. These receptors all stem from an adult in good health. The CDR3 runs from the conserved cysteine through the conserved F or W. The D gene is left open where the match is weak. Rows give clone size only sometimes, using once, few, many, or a class for an expanded clone.

j_call d_call clone_size v_call cdr3_aa cdr3_nt
TRBJ2-5 TRBD2 few TRBV3-1/TRBV3-2 CASSQDIVEGGGRMETQYF TGTGCCAGCAGCCAAGATATCGTGGAGGGGGGCGGGAGGATGGAGACCCAGTACTTC
TRBJ1-2 TRBD1 NA TRBV19 CASSTRTGFGYTF TGTGCCAGTAGTACGCGGACAGGTTTTGGCTACACCTTC
TRBJ2-4 NA NA TRBV5-1 CASSSGDTVAKNIQYF TGCGCCAGCAGCTCCGGAGACACCGTAGCCAAAAACATTCAGTACTTC
TRBJ1-2 NA NA TRBV12-3/TRBV12-4 CASSPRRYGYTF TGTGCCAGCAGCCCAAGAAGATATGGCTACACCTTC
TRBJ2-1 NA once TRBV18 CASSQDVAAGEQFF TGTGCCAGCTCGCAGGACGTGGCAGCCGGTGAGCAGTTCTTC
TRBJ1-1 NA NA TRBV7-2 CASGRRADTEAFF TGTGCCAGCGGGAGACGAGCGGACACTGAAGCTTTCTTT
TRBJ1-4 TRBD1 NA TRBV7-9 CASRFHEGAGEKLFF TGTGCCAGCAGATTTCACGAGGGGGCTGGGGAAAAACTGTTTTTT
TRBJ1-1 NA NA TRBV12-3/TRBV12-4 CASRPGAAEAFF TGTGCCAGCAGGCCGGGGGCTGCTGAAGCTTTCTTT
TRBJ2-7 TRBD2 NA TRBV19 CASSIQLAGHSYEQYF TGTGCCAGTAGTATCCAACTAGCGGGGCACTCCTACGAGCAGTACTTC
TRBJ2-1 NA NA TRBV4-3 CASSQELLARSIYNEQFF TGCGCCAGCAGCCAAGAGTTGCTAGCCCGCTCTATATACAATGAGCAGTTCTTC
TRBJ2-2 NA NA TRBV7-2 CASSQFNTGELFF TGTGCCAGCAGCCAGTTTAACACCGGGGAGCTGTTTTTT
TRBJ1-1 NA NA TRBV7-3 CASSSRGDTEAFF TGTGCCAGCAGTTCGAGAGGGGACACTGAAGCTTTCTTT
TRBJ1-2 NA NA TRBV19 CATGGGRFGYGYTF TGTGCCACCGGGGGGGGACGTTTCGGCTATGGCTACACCTTC
TRBJ1-6 TRBD1 NA TRBV18 CASSGGQYNSPLHF TGTGCCAGCTCCGGGGGACAGTATAATTCACCCCTCCACTTT
TRBJ1-6 NA NA TRBV27 CASSLGRGSNSPLHF TGTGCCAGCAGTTTAGGTCGGGGGTCTAATTCACCCCTCCACTTT
TRBJ1-1 TRBD1 NA TRBV5-1 CASSSGQGAVTEAFF TGCGCCAGCAGCTCCGGACAGGGGGCAGTCACTGAAGCTTTCTTT
TRBJ1-1 NA NA TRBV2 CASSDLVERTEAFF TGTGCCAGCAGTGATTTGGTAGAGAGGACTGAAGCTTTCTTT
TRBJ2-7 TRBD1 NA TRBV19 CASKGQGTSNEQYF TGTGCCAGTAAAGGACAGGGCACGAGCAACGAGCAGTACTTC
TRBJ1-1 TRBD1 once TRBV10-3 CAISGRTGYTEAFF TGTGCCATCAGTGGTCGGACAGGGTACACTGAAGCTTTCTTT
TRBJ2-7 TRBD2 NA TRBV27 CASTFFGASGGYEQYF TGTGCCAGCACCTTTTTTGGGGCTAGCGGGGGCTACGAGCAGTACTTC
TRBJ1-5 TRBD1 few TRBV27 CASSLTGQGSNQPQHF TGTGCCAGCAGTTTAACCGGACAGGGGAGCAATCAGCCCCAGCATTTT
TRBJ2-7 NA NA TRBV11-3 CASSLQSSYEQYF TGTGCCAGCAGCTTACAGAGCTCCTACGAGCAGTACTTC
TRBJ2-3 NA NA TRBV3-1/TRBV3-2 CASSRQATSTDTQYF TGTGCCAGCAGCCGGCAGGCGACTAGCACAGATACGCAGTATTTT
TRBJ1-2 TRBD1 few TRBV5-1 CASSREGGLSYGYTF TGCGCCAGCAGCAGGGAAGGGGGCTTAAGCTATGGCTACACCTTC
TRBJ1-1 NA NA TRBV21-1 CASSIYPTPNNTEAFF TGTGCCAGCAGTATTTACCCGACTCCCAATAACACTGAAGCTTTCTTT
TRBJ2-7 TRBD2 NA TRBV4-1 CASSQALAGSYEQYF TGCGCCAGCAGCCAAGCGCTAGCGGGGTCCTACGAGCAGTACTTC
TRBJ1-2 NA NA TRBV6-2/TRBV6-3 CASSSTGLRGYTF TGTGCCAGCAGCTCTACCGGGCTGAGAGGCTACACCTTC
TRBJ1-1 TRBD1 NA TRBV19 CASSIGGRGDWAFF TGTGCCAGTAGTATTGGCGGCAGGGGGGACTGGGCTTTCTTT
TRBJ2-7 NA NA TRBV6-5 CASTNRNEQYF TGTGCCAGCACAAACAGGAACGAGCAGTACTTC
TRBJ2-2 TRBD2 NA TRBV27 CASSPRLAGDRGELFF TGTGCCAGCAGTCCTCGACTAGCGGGGGATCGCGGGGAGCTGTTTTTT
TRBJ1-2 TRBD1 NA TRBV6-5 CASRGDRGFKGYTF TGTGCCAGCAGAGGGGACAGAGGTTTCAAGGGCTACACCTTC
TRBJ2-2 NA NA TRBV19 CASSARGGPNTGELFF TGTGCCAGTAGTGCCCGAGGGGGACCGAACACCGGGGAGCTGTTTTTT
TRBJ1-5 TRBD1 once TRBV11-1 CASRRDRAFLQPQHF TGTGCCAGCAGAAGGGACAGGGCTTTTCTCCAGCCCCAGCATTTT
TRBJ1-5 NA NA TRBV4-1 CASSLGGDVGNQPQHF TGCGCCAGCAGCCTCGGGGGCGATGTGGGGAATCAGCCCCAGCATTTT
TRBJ1-4 NA NA TRBV14 CASSRGNEKLFF TGTGCCAGCAGCCGGGGGAATGAAAAACTGTTTTTT
TRBJ2-2 NA NA TRBV9 CASSVEVDTGELFF TGTGCCAGCAGCGTAGAGGTCGACACCGGGGAGCTGTTTTTT
TRBJ2-7 NA many TRBV15 CATSKGDDSYEQYF TGTGCCACTTCGAAGGGGGATGACTCCTACGAGCAGTACTTC
TRBJ1-6 NA NA TRBV6-5 CASSRDSPNSPLHF TGTGCCAGCAGTCGCGACAGCCCTAATTCACCCCTCCACTTT
TRBJ2-3 TRBD2 NA TRBV14 CASSHKRGVTDTQYF TGTGCCAGCAGCCACAAGCGGGGGGTCACAGATACGCAGTATTTT
TRBJ1-1 NA once TRBV27 CASSFLGGNTEAFF TGTGCCAGCAGTTTTTTGGGAGGGAACACTGAAGCTTTCTTT
TRBJ1-1 NA NA TRBV7-2 CASSLAQAVTEAFF TGTGCCAGCAGCTTAGCCCAGGCGGTCACTGAAGCTTTCTTT
TRBJ1-2 TRBD1 medium-sized TRBV3-1/TRBV3-2 CASSQGTGGGMGYTF TGTGCCAGCAGCCAGGGGACAGGGGGTGGAATGGGCTACACCTTC
TRBJ2-1 NA NA TRBV5-1 CASSVPTWVGFF TGCGCCAGCAGCGTCCCAACCTGGGTGGGGTTCTTC
TRBJ2-2 NA NA TRBV4-2 CASSQARTPAGELFF TGTGCCAGCAGCCAAGCACGGACGCCCGCCGGGGAGCTGTTTTTT
TRBJ1-1 NA NA TRBV7-9 CASSLNDPPGLNTEAFF TGTGCCAGCAGCTTGAACGATCCCCCCGGCCTGAACACTGAAGCTTTCTTT
TRBJ1-1 TRBD1 NA TRBV10-3 CAISERGQGWPEAFF TGTGCCATCAGTGAAAGAGGACAGGGATGGCCTGAAGCTTTCTTT
TRBJ2-7 TRBD1 NA TRBV27 CASSFKGQVTYEQYF TGTGCCAGCAGTTTCAAGGGACAGGTGACCTACGAGCAGTACTTC
TRBJ2-3 TRBD1 NA TRBV2 CASSPRVQGPGTQYF TGTGCCAGCAGTCCTAGGGTACAGGGGCCAGGTACGCAGTATTTT